The sample holds a few counts of the clone carrying this T cell receptor (beta chain). Its specificity is not known. The data belong to a study of T cell repertoires in cytomegalovirus infection. In the study overall: Indications of both CMV infection and matching HLA type were provided by public TCR beta signatures.

Using its own MiXCR run on the reads, TCRdb lists one record per CDR3 protein. The repertoire holds 150,000 to 200,000 distinct CDR3 sequences, with approximately 20% as singletons. Findings and caveats of the study: The ex vivo response was dominated by HLA-C-restricted CMV-specific TCR beta clonotypes. Cumulative frequency (of public TCR beta family members) identified carriers of CMV plus the relevant HLA.

With 6 bases clipped from V and 3 bases from J, the junction kept 4 bases outside the gene matches. This CDR3 is 15 amino acids long. Germline V gene sequence: CDR1 MDHEN, CDR2 SYDVKM. The sequencing input was PBMCs. V gene TRBV28 combines with J gene TRBJ2-1; 11 positions agree with TRBD2. The receptor's source is a human donor in good health (CMV status not recorded). Some clones in this sample may be carry-over from other donors' samples. The CDR3 nucleotides read TGTGCCAGCAGAGGTAGCGGGAGGGACTACAATGAGCAGTTCTTC. Protein: CASRGSGRDYNEQFF.